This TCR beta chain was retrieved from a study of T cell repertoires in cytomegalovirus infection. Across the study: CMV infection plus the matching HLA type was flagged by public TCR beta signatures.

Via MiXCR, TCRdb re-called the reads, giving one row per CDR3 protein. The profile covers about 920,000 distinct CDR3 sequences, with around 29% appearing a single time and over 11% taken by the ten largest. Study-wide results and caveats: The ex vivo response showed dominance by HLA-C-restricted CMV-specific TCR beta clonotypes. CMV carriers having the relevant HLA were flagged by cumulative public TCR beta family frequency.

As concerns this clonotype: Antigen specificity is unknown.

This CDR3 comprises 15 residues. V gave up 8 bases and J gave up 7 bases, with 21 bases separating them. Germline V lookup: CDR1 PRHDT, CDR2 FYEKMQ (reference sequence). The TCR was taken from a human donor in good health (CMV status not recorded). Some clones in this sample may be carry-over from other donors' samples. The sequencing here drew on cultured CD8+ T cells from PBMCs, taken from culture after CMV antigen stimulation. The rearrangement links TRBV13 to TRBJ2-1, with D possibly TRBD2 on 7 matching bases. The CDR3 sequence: CASGGWEGGLNEQFF. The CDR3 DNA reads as TGTGCCAGCGGGGGATGGGAGGGGGGCTTGAATGAGCAGTTCTTC.